What follows is one T cell receptor (beta chain) and its context. V was pared by 0 bases and J by 6 bases, with 8 bases of the junction left unmatched. Germline V lookup: CDR1 SGHRS, CDR2 YFSETQ. The CDR3 is made up of 15 amino acids. In the source study's methods: Estimation of nucleated cell counts relied on the amplification of reference gene primers. Produced via immunoSEQ multiplex PCR; TCRdb's table is partial and in-frame only. That table supplies the V and J calls and clone size; D and trimming were determined from the DNA. This table has under 350,000 clones, approximately 85% appearing once. The data stem from a study of blood T cell repertoires in COVID-19. About the research overall: From the United States, Italy and Spain came samples of acute and convalescent COVID-19. Sources were T cells, B-cell-depleted T cells, or PBMCs; the material itself was cDNA or gDNA.

Sample: peripheral blood. This sequence was found in a human donor in a cohort sampled during active COVID-19. The chain carries TRBV5-1 and TRBJ2-7, with 8 bases matching TRBD1. CDR3 sequence: CASSLGTGIVGEQYF. CDR3 nucleotide sequence: TGCGCCAGCAGCTTGGGGACAGGGATAGTAGGCGAGCAGTACTTC.